Below are 28 T cell receptor beta chains sequenced from a single sample in a study of T-cell reconstitution after alpha-beta-depleted transplantation in children. It was with unique molecular identifiers that the TCRbeta library was prepared. TCRdb passed the PCR reads through MiXCR, listing each CDR3 protein once. The sample carries fewer than 750,000 distinct CDR3 sequences, roughly 27% recorded once. The source was PBMCs, collected before TCRalphabeta/CD19-depleted stem cell transplant. All receptors derive from a boy in the first two years of life with Wiskott-Aldrich syndrome, due to receive a stem cell transplant.

In its sample, this clonotype was seen a few times. The rearrangement uses TRBV7-9 and TRBJ2-7; weak D call: TRBD2 (6 bases). The germline V gene encodes CDR1 SEHNR and CDR2 FQNEAQ (reference sequence). V lost 5 bases, J lost 2 bases, and 10 bases lay in between. This CDR3 is 13 amino acids long. CDR3 amino acids: CASSHGGTYEQYF. In DNA form, the CDR3 reads TGTGCCAGCAGCCACGGCGGGACCTACGAGCAGTACTTC.

J is TRBJ1-2 and V is TRBV12-3 or TRBV12-4; 7 nucleotides line up with TRBD1. Trimming removed 8 bases from V and 5 bases from J; junction bases left unmatched: 5. CDR3 length equals 12 residues. The CDR3 sequence is CASAPGQYGYTF. Written as DNA, the CDR3 is TGTGCCAGCGCTCCGGGACAGTATGGCTACACCTTC.

The rearrangement links TRBV7-9 to TRBJ1-5; 8 bases align to TRBD1. V gave up 3 bases and J gave up 3 bases; unmatched junction bases: 7. The CDR3 is 16 amino acids. Germline V gene data show CDR1 as SEHNR and CDR2 as FQNEAQ (reference sequence). Here the CDR3 DNA reads TGTGCCAGCAGCTTCGGGACAGGCACATTCAATCAGCCCCAGCATTTT. Translating gives CASSFGTGTFNQPQHF.

The chain couples TRBV12-3 or TRBV12-4 to TRBJ2-1; 9 bases are a match to TRBD2. With 7 bases clipped from V and 9 bases from J, the junction kept 13 bases outside the gene matches. CDR3 length equals 15 residues. This chain's CDR3 is CASTMGLATRGEQFF. CDR3 coding DNA: TGTGCCAGCACCATGGGACTAGCTACCCGAGGTGAGCAGTTCTTC.

This clonotype was observed a handful of times. The CDR3: CASSLGTGHQAFF. The CDR3, as DNA: TGCGCCAGCAGCTTGGGGACAGGGCACCAGGCTTTCTTT. The chain recombines TRBV5-1 with TRBJ1-1; 8 bases match TRBD1. Trimming removed 0 bases from V and 11 bases from J; junction bases left unmatched: 6. This CDR3 has 13 residues. Germline V gene lookup returns CDR1 SGHRS and CDR2 YFSETQ.

The V call is TRBV7-2, the J call TRBJ1-2; D gene uncertain. This CDR3 has 14 residues. V was cut by 1 base and J by 6 bases, with 12 bases left in between. Germline CDR1 and CDR2: SGHTA and FQGNSA. This CDR3 is CASSLGVPGNGYTF. Written as DNA, the CDR3 is TGTGCCAGCAGCTTAGGGGTTCCGGGGAATGGCTACACCTTC.

This clonotype showed up just a few times. V usage is TRBV11-2 and J usage is TRBJ1-5; D possibly corresponds to TRBD1 (6 bases). Germline values: CDR1 SGHAT, CDR2 FQNNGV. V dropped 5 bases and J dropped 0 bases, with 8 bases sitting between them. There are 14 residues in the CDR3. Written as DNA, the CDR3 is TGTGCCAGCAGCCGGACAGATAGCAATCAGCCCCAGCATTTT. It is translated as CASSRTDSNQPQHF.

This rearrangement joins TRBV28 to TRBJ1-2; 10 bases align to TRBD1. CDR3 length: 17 residues. CDR1 is MDHEN and CDR2 is SYDVKM in the germline V gene. V dropped 6 bases and J dropped 4; count of bases not matched to a gene: 14. The CDR3: CASSITGTGAIGYGYTF. CDR3 DNA: TGTGCCAGCAGCATCACCGGGACAGGGGCGATTGGCTATGGCTACACCTTC.

The V gene is TRBV5-1, the J gene TRBJ1-4; D is unclear. Trimming left V 0 bases short and J 4 bases short, with 7 bases between. The CDR3 sequence is 14 residues long. Germline V gives CDR1 SGHRS, CDR2 YFSETQ. Here the CDR3 reads CASSLDSFNEKLFF. The DNA for the CDR3 is TGCGCCAGCAGCTTGGACAGCTTTAATGAAAAACTGTTTTTT.

With regard to this clonotype: Compared with germline, one end of the junction differs, possibly owing to a read error. The chain combines TRBV5-5 with TRBJ2-7; no reliable D call. Germline V CDR1 and CDR2: SGHKS, YYEKEE (reference sequence). CDR3 length: 11 residues. The CDR3 loop reads CASSRSGEQYF. The CDR3 bases are TGTGCTAGCAGCCGGTCGGGCGAGCAGTACTTC.

This clonotype occurred a few times. The chain couples TRBV29-1 to TRBJ2-3; tentatively, D is TRBD2 (5 bases). Per germline, CDR1 SQVTM and CDR2 ANQGSEA. Trimming cost V 8 bases and J 5 bases, with 14 bases left between them. The CDR3 covers 12 residues. CDR3 sequence reads: CSWRGLEDTQYF. DNA for the CDR3: TGCAGCTGGAGAGGGCTGGAAGATACGCAGTATTTT.

This clonotype came up a few times. This chain connects TRBV3-1 to TRBJ2-1; TRBD2 matches at 11 bases. Germline V gives CDR1 LGHDT, CDR2 YNNKEL (reference sequence). V trimming: 3 bases; J trimming: 3 bases; junction bases outside the gene matches: 4. The CDR3 loop spans 16 amino acids. CDR3 bases: TGTGCCAGCAGCCATGCACTAGCGGGAGACTACAATGAGCAGTTCTTC. This gives the protein CASSHALAGDYNEQFF.

This clonotype was seen more than once but under ten times. The chain couples TRBV12-3 or TRBV12-4 to TRBJ2-7; D remains ambiguous. The CDR3 has 14 residues. Trimming removed 1 base at V and 4 bases at J, with 11 bases between. Written as DNA, the CDR3 is TGTGCCAGCAGTTTAGGCCGGGTCTGGTACGAGCAGTACTTC. Amino acid sequence: CASSLGRVWYEQYF.

This clonotype was observed a handful of times. The chain is built from TRBV15 and TRBJ2-5; TRBD2 is a possible D gene (5 bases). The germline V and J ends were trimmed by 5 bases and 5 bases, with 15 bases remaining between them. The CDR3 has 14 residues. CDR1 and CDR2 (germline): LNHNV, YYDKDF (reference sequence). The CDR3 bases are TGTGCCACCAGCCATTTTGAGGGAACGGAGACCCAGTACTTC. Its translation: CATSHFEGTETQYF.

The rearrangement joins TRBV12-3 or TRBV12-4 to TRBJ1-1; D not certain. V gave up 5 bases and J gave up 0 bases, with 10 bases separating them. The CDR3 runs to 14 residues. The CDR3 DNA follows: TGTGCCAGCAGTCTTTACTCCATGAACACTGAAGCTTTCTTT. Amino acid sequence: CASSLYSMNTEAFF.

The V call is TRBV18, the J call TRBJ1-5; TRBD1 agrees at 10 bases. The ends lost 2 bases at V and 5 bases at J; junction bases unmatched: 0. Germline V lookup: CDR1 KGHSH, CDR2 LQKENI. The CDR3 extends over 14 amino acids. The CDR3 bases are TGTGCCAGCTCACCAGGGACAGGGGATCAGCCCCAGCATTTT. It translates to CASSPGTGDQPQHF.

This clonotype was recorded a few times. The V gene is TRBV5-1, the J gene TRBJ2-1, with TRBD1 matching 10 bases. The CDR3 has 13 residues. Germline assignment: CDR1 SGHRS and CDR2 YFSETQ. Trimming cost V 2 bases and J 9 bases; bases outside gene matches: 2. The CDR3 DNA reads TGCGCCAGCAGCTTAAGGACAGGGGGTGAGCAGTTCTTC. It encodes CASSLRTGGEQFF.

This clonotype has a handful of counts. The V gene is TRBV7-2, the J gene TRBJ2-7, with 10 bases matching TRBD2. The CDR3 is 16 amino acids. Germline V lookup: CDR1 SGHTA, CDR2 FQGNSA. Losses at the gene ends were 5 bases for V and 3 bases for J; bases not matched to a gene: 10. The CDR3 is CASSPPGLAKFYEQYF. CDR3 nucleotides: TGTGCCAGCAGCCCTCCGGGACTAGCGAAATTCTACGAGCAGTACTTC.

This clonotype was detected only a few times. The chain recombines TRBV5-6 with TRBJ2-7, with TRBD1 matching 9 bases. Germline trimming cut 6 bases from V and 5 bases from J; bases unmatched to any gene: 9. Germline CDR1 and CDR2: SGHDT and YYEEEE. The CDR3 runs to 14 residues. The CDR3 reads CASTGTGMEDEQYF. DNA of the CDR3: TGTGCCAGCACCGGGACAGGGATGGAAGACGAGCAGTACTTC.

Only a few counts were recorded for this clonotype. The rearrangement uses TRBV20-1 and TRBJ1-1; TRBD1 might be the D (6 bases). There are 12 residues in the CDR3. V gave up 3 bases and J gave up 10 bases, with 15 bases separating them. Per the germline V gene, CDR1 is DFQATT and CDR2 is SNEGSKA (reference sequence). In DNA form, the CDR3 reads TGCAGTGCTAGGACAGGCTGGACCCCAGCTTTCTTT. The encoded protein is CSARTGWTPAFF.

This clonotype was seen a handful of times. The chain joins TRBV20-1 to TRBJ2-5; 8 bases line up with TRBD1. Losses at the gene ends were 4 bases for V and 1 base for J; bases not matched to a gene: 11. The CDR3 length is 16 residues. In germline, CDR1 is DFQATT, CDR2 SNEGSKA (reference sequence). DNA of the CDR3: TGCAGTGCTATGCCCGACAGGGGCTCTATCCAAGAGACCCAGTACTTC. Its translation is CSAMPDRGSIQETQYF.

This clonotype was seen a few times. This chain uses TRBV5-1 with TRBJ2-7; TRBD2 might be the D (7 bases). Germline CDR1 is SGHRS and CDR2 is YFSETQ. V shed 7 bases and J shed 0 bases, with 17 bases lying between them. The CDR3 totals 15 residues. This CDR3 reads CASGPRGPNSYEQYF. The CDR3 nucleotides read TGCGCCAGCGGCCCGCGGGGGCCAAACTCCTACGAGCAGTACTTC. Variable domain in full (rest from reference TRBV5-1 and TRBJ2-7): KAGVTQTPRYLIKTRGQQVTLSCSPISGHRSVSWYQQTPGQGLQFLFEYFSETQRNKGNFPGRFSGRQFSNSRSEMNVSTLELGDSALYLCASGPRGPNSYEQYFGPGTRLTVT.

V and J are TRBV2 and TRBJ2-3; TRBD2 might be the D (6 bases). Trimming took 5 bases from V and 4 from J, leaving 19 bases between them. CDR1 is SNHLY, CDR2 FYNNEI, per germline. The CDR3 runs 16 residues. The CDR3 nucleotides are TGTGCCAGCAGTCCTTCGGGGGAGTCGAGCGCAGATACGCAGTATTTT. It encodes CASSPSGESSADTQYF.

This chain uses TRBV12-3 or TRBV12-4 with TRBJ2-6; a weak D match, TRBD1 (6 bases). This CDR3 has 15 residues. V shed 6 bases and J shed 1 base, with 10 bases lying between them. CDR3 nucleotide sequence: TGTGCCAGCAGAACTACAGGGTCTGGGGCCAACGTCCTGACTTTC. Protein product: CASRTTGSGANVLTF.

This clonotype came up a few times. V gene TRBV20-1 combines with J gene TRBJ1-5; D perhaps matches TRBD1 (5 bases). This CDR3 region has 16 residues. Germline CDR1 reads DFQATT; CDR2 reads SNEGSKA (reference sequence). Trimming removed 3 bases at V and 1 base at J, with 16 bases between. CDR3 in amino acids: CSASRGDGRSNQPQHF. In DNA, the CDR3 is TGCAGTGCTAGCCGGGGGGACGGGCGGAGCAATCAGCCCCAGCATTTT.

This clonotype appeared a few times. This chain joins TRBV10-3 and TRBJ1-6; 9 bases match TRBD1. Per germline, CDR1 ENHRY and CDR2 SYGVKD. This CDR3 spans 13 amino acids. Losses at the gene ends were 6 bases for V and 10 bases for J; bases not matched to a gene: 4. CDR3 sequence reads: CAIRGTGKSPLHF. The CDR3 DNA reads as TGTGCCATCAGGGGGACAGGGAAGTCACCCCTCCACTTT.

DNA for the CDR3: TGTGCCAGCAGCCGAAGACAGGTTCGGACCGGGGAGCTGTTTTTT. Residues: CASSRRQVRTGELFF. The V gene is TRBV14, the J gene TRBJ2-2; a possible D gene is TRBD1 (6 bases). The CDR3 is made up of 15 amino acids. Trimming took 4 bases from V and 5 from J, leaving 14 bases between them. Germline CDR1 reads SGHDN; CDR2 reads FVKESK.

The V and J genes are TRBV7-9 and TRBJ1-4; a possible D gene is TRBD1 (5 bases). Deletions cut 5 bases from V and 6 bases from J, with 16 bases between. There are 15 residues in the CDR3. Looked up from germline, CDR1 is SEHNR and CDR2 is FQNEAQ (reference sequence). CDR3 loop: CASSQMGVGDEKLFF. CDR3 DNA sequence: TGTGCCAGCAGCCAAATGGGGGTCGGGGATGAAAAACTGTTTTTT.